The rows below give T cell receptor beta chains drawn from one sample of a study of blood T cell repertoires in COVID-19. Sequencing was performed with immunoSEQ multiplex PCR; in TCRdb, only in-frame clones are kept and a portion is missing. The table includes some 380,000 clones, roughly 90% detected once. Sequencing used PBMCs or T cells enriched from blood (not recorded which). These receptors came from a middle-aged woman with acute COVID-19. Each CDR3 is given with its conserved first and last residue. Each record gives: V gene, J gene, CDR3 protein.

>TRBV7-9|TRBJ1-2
CASSPGAPGGYTF
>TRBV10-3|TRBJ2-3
CAISEDGGADTQYF
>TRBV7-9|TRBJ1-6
CASSLQGVNSPLHF
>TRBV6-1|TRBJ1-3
CASSALGQGTGNTIYF
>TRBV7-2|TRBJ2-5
CASSPRQRGETQYF
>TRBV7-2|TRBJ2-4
CASSLLSSGGDIQYF
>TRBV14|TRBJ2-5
CASSLGLNYQETQYF
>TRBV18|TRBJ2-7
CASSPGTGGNEQYF
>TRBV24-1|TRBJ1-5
CATSPGRGQPQHF
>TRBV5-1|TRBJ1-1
CASSGATPGGTEAFF
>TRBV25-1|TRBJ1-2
CASIGDYGYTF
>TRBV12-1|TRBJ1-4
CASSFRGEKLFF
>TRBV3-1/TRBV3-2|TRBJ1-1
CASSLTVNTEAFF
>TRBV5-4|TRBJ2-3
CASSFQRGGNTDTQYF
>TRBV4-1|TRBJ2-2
CASSQEAGGVGGELFF
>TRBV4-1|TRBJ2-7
CASSQVGGASYEQYF
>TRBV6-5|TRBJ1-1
CASSTEGQNFFF
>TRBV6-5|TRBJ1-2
CASSSGTGGPYGYTF
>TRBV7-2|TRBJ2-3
CASRLGQGFSTDTQYF
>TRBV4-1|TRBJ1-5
CASSQEQGYSNQPQHF
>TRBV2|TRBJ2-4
CASRPDRDRLLAKNIQYF
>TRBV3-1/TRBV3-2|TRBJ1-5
CASSQDIASNQPQHF
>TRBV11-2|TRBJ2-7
CAVRAPGTIREQYF
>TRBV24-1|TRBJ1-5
CATSDPGQGGNQPQHF
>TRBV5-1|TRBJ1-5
CASSLGGDSNQPQHF
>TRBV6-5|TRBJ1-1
CATRVGSTEAFF
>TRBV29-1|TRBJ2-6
CSVEDLGEGSGANVLTF
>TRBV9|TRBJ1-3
CASSVEPGIGNTIYF
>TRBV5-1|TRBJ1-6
CASSWTGGNSPLHF
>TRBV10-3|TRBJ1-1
CAIAQGARAEAFF
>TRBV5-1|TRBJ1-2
CASSTTFPGQGGNYGYTF
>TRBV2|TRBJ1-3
CASIKDRGNTIYF
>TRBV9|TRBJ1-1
CASSVTGGNTEAFF
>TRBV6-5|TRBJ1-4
CASGQNEKLFF
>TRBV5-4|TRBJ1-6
CASSLDRYSPLHF
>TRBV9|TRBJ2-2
CASSVYNGGDTGELFF
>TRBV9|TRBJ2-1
CASSGEGGAMAHEQFF
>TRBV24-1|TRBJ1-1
CATAGPNTEAFF
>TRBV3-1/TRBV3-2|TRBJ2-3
CASSQMAGGVDTQYF
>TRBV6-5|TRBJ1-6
CASSSLDRGHVALHF
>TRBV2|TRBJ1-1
CASSESGRNTEAFF
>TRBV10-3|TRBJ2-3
CAISPGLAGGGTDTQYF